This TCR beta chain was retrieved from a study of CD8 T cells in ankylosing spondylitis (dated by TCRdb to the late 2010s). Regarding the complete study: The study profiled T cell receptor beta repertoires in healthy donors and ankylosing spondylitis patients to find disease-linked TCR variants. The whole study cohort included about a hundred healthy donors and about two dozen ankylosing spondylitis patients. Peripheral blood samples were taken, and synovial fluid was additionally collected from ankylosing spondylitis patients.

Overall results and qualifications from the work: A CD8+ phenotype was shown by the disease-linked clones, which were found at relatively low frequencies in peripheral blood. Some TCR beta motif variants had previously been reported in synovial fluid and blood of reactive arthritis patients, which suggested common disease-initiation mechanisms. According to the report, matched synovial fluid samples from ankylosing spondylitis patients were significantly enriched for the disease-linked clones. Blood from ankylosing spondylitis patients appeared to be characterized by a TCR beta motif composed of about eight highly homologous amino acid variants.

The run used an Illumina HiSeq 2500. TCR beta libraries were prepared by quantitative 5'-RACE with molecular barcodes. In the source study's methods: A new computational method based on a probabilistic model of VDJ rearrangement was used to identify disease-linked TCR variants. TCRdb trimmed the raw reads at Q25, called clones with MiXCR and kept productive beta chains. Each record represents a unique CDR3 protein, reported with the most common genes and DNA among its rows. Here the V and J calls rest on TCRdb's processing, not on the authors' analysis. In all, the sample holds around 770,000 distinct CDR3 sequences, and 12% of those were seen once. The leading ten clones occupy 0.45% to 0.6% of the sample. V lost 3 bases and J lost 9 bases, and the count of bases not matched to a germline gene is 10. Sequences DFQATT (CDR1) and SNEGSKA (CDR2) are obtained from the germline V gene (reference sequence). The CDR3 numbers 15 residues from cysteine through phenylalanine. Only the CDR3 part of the read is kept: 45 bases, read in frame from the first base.

This clonotype was seen repeatedly, ten times or more. Its recognized antigen is unknown. No clone much larger than this one lies a single base away; base qualities are absent. This sequence was found in a male donor with ankylosing spondylitis. The chain is assembled from TRBV20-1 and TRBJ1-6, with 8 junctional bases fitting TRBD1. Sequencing was done on a sample of blood, either unsorted or a sorted T cell fraction (not recorded which). The base sequence is TGCAGTGCTAGTAGGAACAGGGGGTTAGGTTCACCCCTCCACTTT. Its translation is CSASRNRGLGSPLHF.